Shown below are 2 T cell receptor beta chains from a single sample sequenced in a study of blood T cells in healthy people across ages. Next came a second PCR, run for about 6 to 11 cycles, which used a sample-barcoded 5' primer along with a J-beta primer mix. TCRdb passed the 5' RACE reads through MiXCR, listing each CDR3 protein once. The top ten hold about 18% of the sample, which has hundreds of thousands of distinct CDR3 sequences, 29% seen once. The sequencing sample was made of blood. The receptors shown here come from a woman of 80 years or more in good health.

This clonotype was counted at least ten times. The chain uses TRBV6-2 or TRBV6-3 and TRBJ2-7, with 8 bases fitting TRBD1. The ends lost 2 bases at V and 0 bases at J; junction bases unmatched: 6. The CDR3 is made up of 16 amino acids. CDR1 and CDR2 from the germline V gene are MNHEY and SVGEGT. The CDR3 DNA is TGTGCCAGCAGTTACCGGACAGGGAGGAGCTCCTACGAGCAGTACTTC. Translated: CASSYRTGRSSYEQYF.

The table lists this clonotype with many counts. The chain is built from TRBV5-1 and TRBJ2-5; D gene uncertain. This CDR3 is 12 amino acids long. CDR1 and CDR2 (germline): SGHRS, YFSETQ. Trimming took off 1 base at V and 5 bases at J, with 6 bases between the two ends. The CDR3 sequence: CASSLSRETQYF. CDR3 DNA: TGCGCCAGCAGCTTGTCCCGCGAGACCCAGTACTTC.